These 18 T cell receptor beta chains originate from one sample sequenced in a study of T-cell reconstitution after alpha-beta-depleted transplantation in children. Researchers prepared the TCRbeta library using unique molecular identifiers, the study reports. A single record per CDR3 protein comes from TCRdb applying MiXCR to the PCR reads. The data show 200,000 to 250,000 distinct CDR3 sequences, roughly 10% seen once. The sequencing used PBMCs from the stem cell graft donor, collected from the stem cell graft. The receptor set was obtained from a human donor who donated a stem cell graft to a child with acute lymphoblastic leukemia.

This clonotype showed up just a few times. The chain uses TRBV11-2 and TRBJ2-7, with 7 bases aligning to TRBD1. The V and J ends lost 4 bases and 2 bases, in that order; junction bases with no gene match: 5. Per the germline V gene, CDR1 is SGHAT and CDR2 is FQNNGV. The CDR3 loop spans 14 amino acids. This CDR3 reads CASSSLDRPYEQYF. The DNA for the CDR3 is TGTGCCAGCAGCTCCCTGGACAGGCCCTACGAGCAGTACTTC.

The sample holds many counts of this clonotype. Relative to the germline gene, one junction end is altered; a read error may explain this. This rearrangement joins TRBV7-9 to TRBJ1-3; TRBD1 is a possible D gene (6 bases). This CDR3 spans 15 amino acids. Looked up from germline, CDR1 is SEHNR and CDR2 is FQNEAQ (reference sequence). CDR3 nucleotide sequence: TGTGCCAGCACCTTACCGACAGGCACCGAGGACACCATATATTTT. As protein: CASTLPTGTEDTIYF. Looking up the rest from reference TRBV7-9 and TRBJ1-3 gives the full variable domain: DTGVSQNPRHKITKRGQNVTFRCDPISEHNRLYWYRQTLGQGPEFLTYFQNEAQLEKSRLLSDRFSAERPKGSFSTLEIQRTEQGDSAMYLCASTLPTGTEDTIYFGEGSWLTVV.

This clonotype was counted only a few times. The chain recombines TRBV24-1 with TRBJ2-7, with TRBD2 identical over 10 bases. Germline V lookup: CDR1 KGHDR, CDR2 SFDVKD. The V gene end was trimmed by 0 bases and the J gene end by 10 bases; junction bases not matched to a gene: 11. This CDR3 spans 16 amino acids. The CDR3 DNA reads TGTGCCACCAGTGATTTGCGGGCTAGCGGGGGAATTTCACAGTACTTC. Translated, it gives CATSDLRASGGISQYF.

The chain joins TRBV27 to TRBJ2-3; D unresolved. From germline, CDR1 is MNHEY and CDR2 SMNVEV (reference sequence). V was pared by 3 bases and J by 4 bases, with 20 bases between. The CDR3 covers 17 residues. The CDR3 loop reads CASSFFNSPSLADTQYF. CDR3 in DNA: TGTGCCAGCAGTTTTTTCAATAGCCCCTCCCTCGCAGATACGCAGTATTTT.

The rearrangement joins TRBV7-2 to TRBJ2-6, with TRBD1 as a possible D gene (5 bases). This CDR3 has 17 amino acids. V was cut by 5 bases and J by 0 bases, with 14 bases left in between. The germline CDR1 and CDR2 sequences are SGHTA and FQGNSA. The CDR3 protein is CASSTRTRHSGANVLTF. The CDR3 nucleotides read TGTGCCAGCAGCACCAGGACAAGACACTCTGGGGCCAACGTCCTGACTTTC.

The V call is TRBV2, the J call TRBJ2-5; tentative D call: TRBD2 (6 bases). Germline assignment: CDR1 SNHLY and CDR2 FYNNEI. CDR3 length: 13 residues. The V end was cut by 10 bases, the J end by 2 bases, with 14 bases between. CDR3 DNA: TGTGCCACCTCAGACGGGACTCAAGAGACCCAGTACTTC. Translating it yields CATSDGTQETQYF.

This clonotype was seen repeatedly, ten times or more. A read error may produce the germline difference seen at one junction end. This chain joins TRBV12-3 or TRBV12-4 and TRBJ1-1; D call uncertain. The CDR3 sequence is 12 residues long. CDR3 loop: CASSFLNSEAFF. The CDR3 nucleotides are TGTGCCAGCAGTTTCTTGAACAGTGAAGCTTTCTTT.

V usage is TRBV5-1 and J usage is TRBJ1-1; 8 positions match TRBD1. J lost 4 bases, V lost 4 bases, and 9 bases had no gene match. This CDR3 has 15 residues. CDR1 SGHRS and CDR2 YFSETQ come from the germline V gene. CDR3 residues: CASSTLDRGGTEAFF. CDR3 DNA sequence: TGCGCCAGCAGCACGCTCGACAGGGGAGGCACTGAAGCTTTCTTT.

This clonotype was counted a few times. The J gene is TRBJ1-3, the V gene TRBV10-2; D ambiguous. Trimming stripped 3 bases from V and 4 bases from J, with 7 bases between. The CDR3 runs to 13 residues. Germline assignment: CDR1 WSHSY and CDR2 SAAADI. CDR3 bases: TGCGCCAGCAGTGACAGCAGGGGAAACACCATATATTTT. Protein: CASSDSRGNTIYF.

This clonotype showed up many times. The rearrangement links TRBV5-1 to TRBJ2-1; 7 bases fit TRBD1. The CDR3 is 14 residues long. The V and J ends lost 4 bases and 1 base, in that order; junction bases with no gene match: 2. CDR1 and CDR2 (germline): SGHRS, YFSETQ. CDR3 coding DNA: TGCGCCAGCAGCAAGGACAGGTCCTACAATGAGCAGTTCTTC. It codes for CASSKDRSYNEQFF.

The V and J genes are TRBV3-1 and TRBJ2-4; D assignment may be TRBD1 or TRBD2 (5 bases each). V was clipped by 1 base and J by 2 bases, with 12 bases between them. CDR1 is LGHDT and CDR2 is YNNKEL in the germline V gene (reference sequence). The CDR3 is 16 amino acids. The CDR3, as DNA: TGTGCCAGCAGCCAAGTGATGGGGGTCTCCAAAAACATTCAGTACTTC. The encoded protein is CASSQVMGVSKNIQYF.

This clonotype was counted only a few times. This chain links TRBV30 with TRBJ2-3, with TRBD2 identical over 12 bases. With V trimmed by 3 bases and J by 2 bases, 9 bases remained unmatched. The CDR3 extends over 17 amino acids. CDR1 is GTSNPN, CDR2 SVGIG, per germline (reference sequence). The CDR3 region has the DNA TGTGCCTGGAGCAAGACTAGCGGGGGCCTCTTCACAGATACGCAGTATTTT. Protein sequence: CAWSKTSGGLFTDTQYF.

This clonotype was seen only a few times. CDR3 protein: CASSQEGHPNQPQHF. CDR3 DNA sequence: TGTGCCAGCAGCCAAGAAGGCCACCCGAATCAGCCCCAGCATTTT. V is TRBV3-1 and J is TRBJ1-5, with D unclear. V was trimmed by 0 bases and J by 4 bases, leaving 10 bases between them. The CDR3 extends over 15 amino acids. CDR1 is LGHDT, CDR2 YNNKEL, per germline (reference sequence).

Many counts were recorded for this clonotype. The chain combines TRBV5-1 with TRBJ2-3; TRBD2 might be the D (5 bases). Trimming left V 0 bases short and J 0 bases short, with 8 bases between. The length of the CDR3 is 15 residues. Germline V gene lookup returns CDR1 SGHRS and CDR2 YFSETQ. CDR3 bases: TGCGCCAGCAGCTTGGCCGGGGTGAGCACAGATACGCAGTATTTT. Protein product: CASSLAGVSTDTQYF.

This clonotype has just a few counts. The chain recombines TRBV7-2 with TRBJ2-3; TRBD1 aligns across 10 bases. From germline, CDR1 is SGHTA and CDR2 FQGNSA. This CDR3 comprises 18 residues. After removal of 3 bases from V and 5 bases from J, the junction contained 14 bases not matched to a gene. The CDR3 sequence is CASSLAPTGGRVGDTQYF. CDR3 DNA sequence: TGTGCCAGCAGCTTGGCTCCGACAGGGGGCCGTGTTGGAGATACGCAGTATTTT.

This clonotype was counted at least ten times. The chain employs TRBV6-5 and TRBJ1-2; D ambiguous. Looked up from germline, CDR1 is MNHEY and CDR2 is SVGAGI. The CDR3 sequence is 18 residues long. Trimming removed 0 bases at V and 5 bases at J, with 22 bases between. Written as DNA, the CDR3 is TGTGCCAGCAGTTACTCGATTAACGCTTGGGGTTTAACTTATGGCTACACCTTC. Residues: CASSYSINAWGLTYGYTF.

This clonotype was recorded many times. The rearrangement uses TRBV11-2 and TRBJ2-7; 9 bases line up with TRBD2. This CDR3 region has 16 residues. Germline V gene sequence: CDR1 SGHAT, CDR2 FQNNGV. J was trimmed by 2 bases and V by 5 bases; bases with no gene match: 10. The CDR3 DNA sequence: TGTGCCAGCAGCGTTCTGCGGGGGGGCTTCGCCTACGAGCAGTACTTC. Translation gives CASSVLRGGFAYEQYF.

This sequence joins TRBV27 and TRBJ2-5; possible D gene TRBD2, 6 bases. This CDR3 comprises 14 residues. Trimming pared 1 base from V and 3 bases from J, leaving 9 bases between. Germline loops: CDR1 MNHEY, CDR2 SMNVEV (reference sequence). Written as DNA, the CDR3 is TGTGCCAGCAGTTTATTGGGGGGAGAAGAGACCCAGTACTTC. Translation: CASSLLGGEETQYF.